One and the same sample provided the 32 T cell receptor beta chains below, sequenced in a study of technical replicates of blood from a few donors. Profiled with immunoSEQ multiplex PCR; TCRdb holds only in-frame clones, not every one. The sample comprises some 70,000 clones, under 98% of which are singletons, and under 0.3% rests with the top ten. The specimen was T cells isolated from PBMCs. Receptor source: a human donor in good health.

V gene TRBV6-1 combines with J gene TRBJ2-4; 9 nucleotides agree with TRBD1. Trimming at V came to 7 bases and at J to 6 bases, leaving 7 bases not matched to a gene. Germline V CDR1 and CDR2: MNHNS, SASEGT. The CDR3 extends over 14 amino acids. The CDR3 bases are TGTGCCAGCATCGAACAGGGGGCTCGAAACATTCAGTACTTC. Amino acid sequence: CASIEQGARNIQYF.

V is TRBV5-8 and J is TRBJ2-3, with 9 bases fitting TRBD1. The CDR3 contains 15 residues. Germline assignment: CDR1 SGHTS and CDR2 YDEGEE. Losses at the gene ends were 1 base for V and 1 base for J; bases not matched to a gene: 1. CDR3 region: CASSLWDRGTDTQYF. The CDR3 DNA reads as TGTGCCAGCAGCTTGTGGGACAGGGGCACAGATACGCAGTATTTT.

Here the CDR3 DNA reads TGTGCCAGCAGTGACCCGATCAGGGGTGCTGGGGCCAACGTCCTGACTTTC. Translated: CASSDPIRGAGANVLTF. The V call is TRBV6-4, the J call TRBJ2-6; perhaps TRBD1 as D (6 bases). Germline loops: CDR1 MRHNA, CDR2 SNTAGT. CDR3 length: 17 residues. The germline V and J ends were trimmed by 2 bases and 2 bases, with 13 bases remaining between them.

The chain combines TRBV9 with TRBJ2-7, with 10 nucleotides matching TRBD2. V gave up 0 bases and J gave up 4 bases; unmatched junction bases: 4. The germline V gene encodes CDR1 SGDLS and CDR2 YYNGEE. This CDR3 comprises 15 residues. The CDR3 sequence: CASSVEGLADYEQYF. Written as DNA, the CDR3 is TGTGCCAGCAGCGTAGAAGGACTAGCGGATTACGAGCAGTACTTC.

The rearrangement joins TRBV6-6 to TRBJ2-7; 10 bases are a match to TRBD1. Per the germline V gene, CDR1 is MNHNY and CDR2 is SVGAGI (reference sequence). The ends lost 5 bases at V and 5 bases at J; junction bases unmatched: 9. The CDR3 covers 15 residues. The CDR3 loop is CASSPERDRGDEQYF. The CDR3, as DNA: TGTGCCAGCAGTCCCGAGAGGGACAGGGGTGACGAGCAGTACTTC.

This CDR3 reads CASSLALAGVEQYF. Here the CDR3 DNA reads TGCGCCAGCAGCTTGGCTCTAGCGGGAGTTGAGCAGTACTTC. The J gene is TRBJ2-7, the V gene TRBV5-1; 10 nucleotides line up with TRBD2. V lost 0 bases and J lost 7; bases outside the gene matches: 4. The CDR3 totals 14 residues. Germline CDR1 reads SGHRS; CDR2 reads YFSETQ.

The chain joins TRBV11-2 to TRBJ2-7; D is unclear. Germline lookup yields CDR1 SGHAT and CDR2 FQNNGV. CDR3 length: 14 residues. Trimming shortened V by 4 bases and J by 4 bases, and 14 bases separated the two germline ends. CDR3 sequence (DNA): TGTGCCAGCAGCTCAGCCCCTTCCAGGTACGAGCAGTACTTC. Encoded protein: CASSSAPSRYEQYF.

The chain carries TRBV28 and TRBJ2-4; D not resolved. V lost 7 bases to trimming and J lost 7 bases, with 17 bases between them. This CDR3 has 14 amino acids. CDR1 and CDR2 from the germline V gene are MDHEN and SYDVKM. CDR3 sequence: CASISPSADNIQYF. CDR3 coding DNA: TGTGCCAGCATTAGCCCTTCCGCGGATAACATTCAGTACTTC.

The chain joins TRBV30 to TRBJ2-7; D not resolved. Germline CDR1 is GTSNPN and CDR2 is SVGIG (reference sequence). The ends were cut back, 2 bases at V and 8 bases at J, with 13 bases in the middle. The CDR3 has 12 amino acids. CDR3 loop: CAWSRGILKQYF. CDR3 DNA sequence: TGTGCCTGGAGTCGAGGCATCTTGAAGCAGTACTTC.

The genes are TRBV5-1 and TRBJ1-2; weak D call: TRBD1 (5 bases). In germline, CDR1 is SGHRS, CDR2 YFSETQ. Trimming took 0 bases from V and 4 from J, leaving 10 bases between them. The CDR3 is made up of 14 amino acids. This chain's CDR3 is CASSLVDTIYGYTF. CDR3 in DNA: TGCGCCAGCAGCTTGGTGGACACAATCTATGGCTACACCTTC. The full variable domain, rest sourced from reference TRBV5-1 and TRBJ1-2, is KAGVTQTPRYLIKTRGQQVTLSCSPISGHRSVSWYQQTPGQGLQFLFEYFSETQRNKGNFPGRFSGRQFSNSRSEMNVSTLELGDSALYLCASSLVDTIYGYTFGSGTRLTVV.

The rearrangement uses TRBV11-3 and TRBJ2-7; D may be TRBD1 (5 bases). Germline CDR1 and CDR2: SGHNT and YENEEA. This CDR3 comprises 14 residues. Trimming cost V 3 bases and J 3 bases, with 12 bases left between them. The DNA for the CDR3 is TGTGCCAGCAGCTTCATGCAGGGTATCTACGAGCAGTACTTC. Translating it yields CASSFMQGIYEQYF.

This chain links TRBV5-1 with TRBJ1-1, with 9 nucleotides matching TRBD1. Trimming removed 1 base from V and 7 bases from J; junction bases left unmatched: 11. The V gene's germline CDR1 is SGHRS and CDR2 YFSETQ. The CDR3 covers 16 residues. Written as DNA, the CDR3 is TGCGCCAGCAGCTTGAGGGAGGGACAGGGATATGGTGAAGCTTTCTTT. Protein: CASSLREGQGYGEAFF.

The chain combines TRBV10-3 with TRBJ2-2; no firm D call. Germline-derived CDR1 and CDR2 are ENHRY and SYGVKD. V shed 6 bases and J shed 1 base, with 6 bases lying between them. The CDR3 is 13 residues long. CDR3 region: CAIRRENTGELFF. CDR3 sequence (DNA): TGTGCCATCAGGCGAGAGAACACCGGGGAGCTGTTTTTT.

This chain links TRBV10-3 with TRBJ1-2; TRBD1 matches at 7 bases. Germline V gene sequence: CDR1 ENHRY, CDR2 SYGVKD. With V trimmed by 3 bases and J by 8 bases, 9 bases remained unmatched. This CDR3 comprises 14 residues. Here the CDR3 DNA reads TGTGCCATCAGTGATACAGGGGTAGTTCACGGCTACACCTTC. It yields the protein CAISDTGVVHGYTF.

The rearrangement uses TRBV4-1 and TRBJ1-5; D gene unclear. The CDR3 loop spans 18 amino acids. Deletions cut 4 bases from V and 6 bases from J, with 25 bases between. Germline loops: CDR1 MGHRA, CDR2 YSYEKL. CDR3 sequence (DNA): TGCGCCAGCAGCCTAAGACATGGCCAACCGGAGCGGGGTCAGCCCCAGCATTTT. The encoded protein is CASSLRHGQPERGQPQHF.

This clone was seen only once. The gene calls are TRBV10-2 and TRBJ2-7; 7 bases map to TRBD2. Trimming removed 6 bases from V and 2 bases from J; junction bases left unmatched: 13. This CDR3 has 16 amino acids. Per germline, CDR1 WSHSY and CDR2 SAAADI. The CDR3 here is CASRPVWSGTTYEQYF. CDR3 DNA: TGCGCCAGCAGACCAGTTTGGAGCGGGACTACCTACGAGCAGTACTTC.

The CDR3 sequence is CASYQGRASGELFF. CDR3 DNA: TGTGCCAGCTATCAGGGGAGGGCCAGCGGGGAGCTGTTTTTT. This chain uses TRBV7-9 with TRBJ2-2, with D perhaps TRBD2 (7 bases). The CDR3 spans 14 residues. Germline lookup yields CDR1 SEHNR and CDR2 FQNEAQ (reference sequence). Trimming shortened V by 8 bases and J by 7 bases, and 17 bases separated the two germline ends.

CDR3 coding DNA: TGTGCCAGCAGCTTAGAGGGACAAGTAGGAAAGACCCAGTACTTC. This translates into CASSLEGQVGKTQYF. The V and J genes are TRBV5-4 and TRBJ2-5, with D possibly being TRBD1 (6 bases). The V gene lost 2 bases and the J gene lost 6 bases, with 17 bases spanning the gap. The germline gives CDR1 SGHNT, CDR2 YYREEE (reference sequence). The CDR3 is made up of 15 amino acids.

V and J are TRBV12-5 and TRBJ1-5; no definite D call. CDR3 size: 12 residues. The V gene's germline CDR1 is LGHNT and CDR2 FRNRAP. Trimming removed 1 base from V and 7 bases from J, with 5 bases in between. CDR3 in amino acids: CASGLGPQPQHF. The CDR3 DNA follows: TGTGCTAGTGGTTTGGGTCCGCAGCCCCAGCATTTT.

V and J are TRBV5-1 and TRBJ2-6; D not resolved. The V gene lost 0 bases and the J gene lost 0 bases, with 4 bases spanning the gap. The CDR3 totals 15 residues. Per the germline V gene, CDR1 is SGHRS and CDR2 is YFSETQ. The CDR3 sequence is CASSLDSSGANVLTF. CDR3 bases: TGCGCCAGCAGCTTGGACAGCTCTGGGGCCAACGTCCTGACTTTC.

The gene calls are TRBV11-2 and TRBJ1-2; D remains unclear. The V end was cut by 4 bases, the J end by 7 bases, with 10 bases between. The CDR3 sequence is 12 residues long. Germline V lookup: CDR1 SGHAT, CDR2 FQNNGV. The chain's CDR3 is CASSSQTPGYTF. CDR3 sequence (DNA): TGTGCCAGCAGCTCGCAGACTCCTGGCTACACCTTC.

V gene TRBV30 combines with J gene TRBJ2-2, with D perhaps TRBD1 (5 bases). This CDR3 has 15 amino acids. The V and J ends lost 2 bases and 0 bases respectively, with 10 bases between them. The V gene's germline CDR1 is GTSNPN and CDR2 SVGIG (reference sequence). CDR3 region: CAWSWQGANTGELFF. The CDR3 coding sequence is TGTGCCTGGAGTTGGCAGGGCGCGAACACCGGGGAGCTGTTTTTT. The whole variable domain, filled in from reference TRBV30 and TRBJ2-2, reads SQTIHQWPATLVQPVGSPLSLECTVEGTSNPNLYWYRQAAGRGLQLLFYSVGIGQISSEVPQNLSASRPQDRQFILSSKKLLLSDSGFYLCAWSWQGANTGELFFGEGSRLTVL.

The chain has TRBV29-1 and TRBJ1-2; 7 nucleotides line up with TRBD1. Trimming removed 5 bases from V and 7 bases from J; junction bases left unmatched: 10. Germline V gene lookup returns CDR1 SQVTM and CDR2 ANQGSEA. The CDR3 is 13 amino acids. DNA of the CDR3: TGCAGCGTTACTTCTACAGGGGTCGGTGGCTACACCTTC. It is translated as CSVTSTGVGGYTF. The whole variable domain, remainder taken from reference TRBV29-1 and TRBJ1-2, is SAVISQKPSRDICQRGTSLTIQCQVDSQVTMMFWYRQQPGQSLTLIATANQGSEATYESGFVIDKFPISRPNLTFSTLTVSNMSPEDSSIYLCSVTSTGVGGYTFGSGTRLTVV.

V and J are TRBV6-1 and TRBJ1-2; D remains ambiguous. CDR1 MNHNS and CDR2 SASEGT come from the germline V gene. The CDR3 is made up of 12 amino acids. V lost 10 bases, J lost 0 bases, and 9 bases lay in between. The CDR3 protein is CATTGTNYGYTF. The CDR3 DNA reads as TGTGCCACGACGGGTACTAACTATGGCTACACCTTC.

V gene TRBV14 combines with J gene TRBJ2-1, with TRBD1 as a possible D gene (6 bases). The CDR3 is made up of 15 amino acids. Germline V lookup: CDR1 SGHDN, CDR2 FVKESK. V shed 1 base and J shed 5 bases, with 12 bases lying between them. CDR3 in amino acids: CASSQVRGTDNEQFF. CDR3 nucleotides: TGTGCCAGCAGCCAAGTGAGGGGGACCGACAATGAGCAGTTCTTC.

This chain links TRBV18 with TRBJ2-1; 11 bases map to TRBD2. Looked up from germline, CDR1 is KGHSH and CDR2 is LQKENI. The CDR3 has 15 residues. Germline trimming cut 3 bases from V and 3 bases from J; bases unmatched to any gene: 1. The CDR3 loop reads CASSPTSGSYNEQFF. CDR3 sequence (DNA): TGTGCCAGCTCACCTACTAGCGGGAGCTACAATGAGCAGTTCTTC.

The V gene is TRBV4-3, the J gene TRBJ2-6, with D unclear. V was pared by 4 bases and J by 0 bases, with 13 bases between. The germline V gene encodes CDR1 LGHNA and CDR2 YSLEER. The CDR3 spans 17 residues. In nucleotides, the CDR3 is TGCGCCAGCAGCCTCTACCGTCAGGACTCTGGGGCCAACGTCCTGACTTTC. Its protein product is CASSLYRQDSGANVLTF.

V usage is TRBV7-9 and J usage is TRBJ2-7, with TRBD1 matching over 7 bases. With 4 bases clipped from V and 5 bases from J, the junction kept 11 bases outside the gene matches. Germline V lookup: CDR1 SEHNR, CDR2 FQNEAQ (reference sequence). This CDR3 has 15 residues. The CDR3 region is CASSSPDRMIHEQYF. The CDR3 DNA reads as TGTGCCAGCAGCTCCCCGGACAGGATGATCCACGAGCAGTACTTC.

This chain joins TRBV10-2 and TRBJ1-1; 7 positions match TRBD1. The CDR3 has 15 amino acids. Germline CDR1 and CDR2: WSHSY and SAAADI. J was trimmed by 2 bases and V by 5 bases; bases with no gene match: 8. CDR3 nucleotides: TGCGCCAGCAGTCGCTCCGGGACAGTAAACACTGAAGCTTTCTTT. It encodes CASSRSGTVNTEAFF.

The CDR3 DNA follows: TGTGCCAGCAGTGACGTAAACACCGGGGAGCTGTTTTTT. It codes for CASSDVNTGELFF. The V call is TRBV6-4, the J call TRBJ2-2; D is unclear. Germline V gives CDR1 MRHNA, CDR2 SNTAGT. This CDR3 is built from 13 residues. Deletions cut 2 bases from V and 2 bases from J, with 3 bases between.

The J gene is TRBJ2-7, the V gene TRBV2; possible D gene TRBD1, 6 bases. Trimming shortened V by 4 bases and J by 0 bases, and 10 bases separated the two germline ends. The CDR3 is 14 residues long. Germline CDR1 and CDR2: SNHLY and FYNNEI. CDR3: CASSVGGISYEQYF. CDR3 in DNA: TGTGCCAGCAGTGTAGGGGGAATCTCCTACGAGCAGTACTTC. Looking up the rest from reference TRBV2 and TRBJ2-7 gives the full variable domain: EPEVTQTPSHQVTQMGQEVILRCVPISNHLYFYWYRQILGQKVEFLVSFYNNEISEKSEIFDDQFSVERPDGSNFTLKIRSTKLEDSAMYFCASSVGGISYEQYFGPGTRLTVT.

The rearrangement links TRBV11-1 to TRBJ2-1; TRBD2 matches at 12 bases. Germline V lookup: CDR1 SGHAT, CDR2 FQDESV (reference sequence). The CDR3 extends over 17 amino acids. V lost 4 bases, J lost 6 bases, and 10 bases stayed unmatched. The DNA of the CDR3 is TGTGCCAGCAGCTCCCCCGGGGGACTAGCGGGCTCCAATGAGCAGTTCTTC. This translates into CASSSPGGLAGSNEQFF.